These T cell receptor beta chains were read from a single sample in a study of blood T cells in healthy people across ages. From the 5' RACE reads, TCRdb called clonotypes with MiXCR, one entry per CDR3 protein. The sample shows about 1.7 million distinct CDR3 sequences, under 30% of them seen only once. Sequences were obtained from blood. The source of these receptors is a woman aged 25 to 39 in good health. CDR3s include the opening cysteine and the closing phenylalanine or tryptophan. The D gene is left open where the match is weak. Expanded clones get a size class; other rows say once, few or many, or leave the size out.

once	TRBV14	-	TRBJ2-7	TGTGCCAGCAGCCTTAAGAGACAGACCCCCTACGAGCAGTACTTC	CASSLKRQTPYEQYF
many	TRBV6-6	TRBD1	TRBJ2-3	TGTGCCAGCAGCGGACAGGGCGGAGATACGCAGTATTTT	CASSGQGGDTQYF
-	TRBV5-6	TRBD1	TRBJ2-4	TGTGCCAGCAGCCCGCGGACAGGGCAGGACAAAAACATTCAGTACTTC	CASSPRTGQDKNIQYF
many	TRBV5-1	-	TRBJ2-4	TGCGCCAGCAGCTTCGATTCAAACCGGGACATTCAGTACTTC	CASSFDSNRDIQYF
-	TRBV18	TRBD1	TRBJ1-6	TGTGCCAGCTCACCCCGGGACAGCAGGTCACCCCTCCACTTT	CASSPRDSRSPLHF
few	TRBV7-9	TRBD1	TRBJ2-7	TGTGCCAGCAGCCCGGGGACAGGGGAGATGCAGTACTTC	CASSPGTGEMQYF
few	TRBV24-1	TRBD1	TRBJ2-1	TGTGCCACCCAGAGGACAGGGGGGCACAATGAGCAGTTCTTC	CATQRTGGHNEQFF
many	TRBV25-1	TRBD2	TRBJ2-4	TGTGCCAGCAGCGAACCGGGACTAGTAGGGAACATTCAGTACTTC	CASSEPGLVGNIQYF
many	TRBV27	TRBD1	TRBJ2-7	TGCGCCAGCAGCCTTGGGACAGGGGGGACCTACGAGCAGTACTTC	CASSLGTGGTYEQYF
many	TRBV6-5	TRBD1	TRBJ2-4	TGTGCCAGCAGCTCCTTAGGACAGGGGGCGACCAAAAACATTCAGTACTTC	CASSSLGQGATKNIQYF
few	TRBV20-1	TRBD1	TRBJ2-7	TGCAGTGCTAATCCACTCCGGGACAGGGGCTACGAGCAGTACTTC	CSANPLRDRGYEQYF
-	TRBV7-6	-	TRBJ2-3	TGTGCCAGCAGCCCAGAACTGACTAGGGCCACAGATACGCAGTATTTT	CASSPELTRATDTQYF
few	TRBV11-2	TRBD2	TRBJ2-7	TGTGCCAGCAGCTCTGGGGCGGGGGAAGGATACGAGCAGTACTTC	CASSSGAGEGYEQYF
many	TRBV5-4	-	TRBJ2-5	TGTGCCAGCAGCTTGGCCGTGGGACCCCAAGAGACCCAGTACTTC	CASSLAVGPQETQYF
few	TRBV7-7	TRBD1	TRBJ2-6	TGTGCCGGCGACAGGGCCCCGTCTGGGGCCAACGTCCTGACTTTC	CAGDRAPSGANVLTF
-	TRBV28	TRBD1	TRBJ2-7	TGTGCCAGCAGTTTACATCCAGGGACAGCCTACTCCTACGAGCAGTACTTC	CASSLHPGTAYSYEQYF